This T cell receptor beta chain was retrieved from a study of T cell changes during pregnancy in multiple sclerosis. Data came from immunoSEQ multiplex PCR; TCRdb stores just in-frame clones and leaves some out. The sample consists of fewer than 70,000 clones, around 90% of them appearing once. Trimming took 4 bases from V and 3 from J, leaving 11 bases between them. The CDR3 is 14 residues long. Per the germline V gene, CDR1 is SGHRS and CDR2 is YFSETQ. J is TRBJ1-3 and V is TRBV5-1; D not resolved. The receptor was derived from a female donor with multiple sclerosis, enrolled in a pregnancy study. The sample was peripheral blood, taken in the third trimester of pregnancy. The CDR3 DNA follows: TGCGCCAGCAGCCCGGATGCGGGTGGAAACACCATATATTTT. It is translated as CASSPDAGGNTIYF.